The T cell receptor beta chain under discussion was sequenced for a study of OX40 agonist ivuxolimab in advanced cancers. Overall study context: Head and neck, renal cell, melanoma or hepatocellular carcinoma were the cancers that dose-escalation patients had. Three patients had partial responses: one hepatocellular carcinoma, two cutaneous melanoma.

TCRdb keeps only in-frame clones here, not all; method: immunoSEQ multiplex PCR. The table lists approximately 7,000 clones, about 85% of them singletons. The CDR3 has 17 amino acids. With V trimmed by 4 bases and J by 1 base, 8 bases remained unmatched. Germline values: CDR1 MDHEN, CDR2 SYDVKM. The sequenced sample was CD4+ or CD8+ T cells sorted from blood, obtained in a trial of the OX40 agonist ivuxolimab. The TCR was taken from an adult with an advanced solid tumor such as melanoma, head and neck, liver or kidney cancer. The chain has TRBV28 and TRBJ2-1, with TRBD1 matching 9 bases. The CDR3 DNA sequence: TGTGCCAGCAGTTCAATCCGGACAGGGGCATCCTACAATGAGCAGTTCTTC. Translation gives CASSSIRTGASYNEQFF.